The present TCR beta chain was sequenced within a study of STAT3 mutations in large granular lymphocyte leukemia. Turning to the study itself: Immunosuppressive therapy was given to more than half of T-LGLL patients. Regarding the study as a whole: Every T-cell large granular lymphocyte leukemia patient had at least one immunodominant TCR beta clonotype. In several patients, dominant TCR clone burden exceeded STAT3 mutant burden, suggesting STAT3 mutation arose secondarily.

The length of the CDR3 is 11 residues. Trimming removed 6 bases from V and 11 bases from J, with 11 bases in between. Germline lookup yields CDR1 MNHNY and CDR2 SVGAGI (reference sequence). Sequenced by immunoSEQ multiplex PCR; TCRdb stores in-frame clones only, minus some. The table has about 2,600 clones, 50% to 60% seen once. The sample holds a few counts of this clone. Antigen specificity is unknown. V gene TRBV6-6 combines with J gene TRBJ2-1; D unresolved. The clonotype originates from a man aged 55-75 years with T-cell large granular lymphocyte leukemia. Some clones in this sample may be carry-over from other donors' samples. What was sequenced was peripheral blood mononuclear cells. CDR3 sequence (DNA): TGTGCCAGCAGCCTCTCGACAAAGCAGTTCTTC. Translation gives CASSLSTKQFF.